This TCR beta chain was retrieved from a study of blood T cell repertoires in COVID-19. The table came from immunoSEQ multiplex PCR; TCRdb's copy has only in-frame clones and leaves some out. This table holds about 99,000 clones, roughly 79% found once. The CDR3 has 16 residues. V lost 4 bases, J lost 2 bases, and 10 bases stayed unmatched. Germline CDR1 reads SGHTA; CDR2 reads FQGNSA. The receptor was isolated from an elderly man with COVID-19, enrolled during active disease. The specimen sequenced was peripheral blood. The V call is TRBV7-2, the J call TRBJ2-5; 7 positions match TRBD2. CDR3 residues: CASSSTGTINQETQYF. The CDR3 nucleotides read TGTGCCAGCAGCTCCACCGGGACTATAAATCAAGAGACCCAGTACTTC.